Only a few counts were recorded for the clone carrying this TCR beta chain. What it binds is not known. This specimen belongs to a study of T cell repertoires in cytomegalovirus infection. Study outcomes and limitations: The ex vivo response was dominated by HLA-C-restricted CMV-specific TCR beta clonotypes.

Trimming removed 5 bases from V and 6 bases from J; junction bases left unmatched: 20. The CDR3 contains 18 residues. Germline values: CDR1 MNHEY, CDR2 SVGAGI. In TCRdb, the reads were re-called with MiXCR into one record per CDR3 protein. The table shows about 150,000 distinct CDR3 sequences, with 23% occurring only once. The material sequenced was PBMCs. J is TRBJ2-3 and V is TRBV6-5; 7 bases are a match to TRBD2. The sequence came from a human donor in good health (CMV status not recorded). Some clones in this sample may be carry-over from other donors' samples. The CDR3 reads CASSQGLGGTFIPDTQYF. The CDR3, as DNA: TGTGCCAGCAGTCAGGGACTCGGGGGGACGTTCATCCCGGATACGCAGTATTTT.